This T cell receptor (beta chain) was sequenced in a study of shared clonotypes between healthy human individuals. Repertoires were generated with immunoSEQ multiplex PCR, while TCRdb's copy carries only in-frame clones and drops some. Found here are over 2 million clones, about nine tenths of them singletons; the top ten hold roughly 0.34%. The J segment lost 4 bases and the V segment lost 10 bases, leaving 8 bases of the junction unmatched. The length of the CDR3 is 14 residues. CDR1 and CDR2 (germline): MNHEY, SVGAGI. The origin of this receptor is a young man in good health. Some clones in this sample may be carry-over from other donors' samples. The rearrangement uses TRBV6-5 and TRBJ2-1, with TRBD1 identical over 9 bases. Sequenced sample: naive CD4+ T cells from PBMCs. The subset was: CD45RA+ positively selected. The CDR3 region is CATGGQGTYNEQFF. DNA of the CDR3: TGTGCCACCGGCGGACAGGGGACTTACAATGAGCAGTTCTTC.